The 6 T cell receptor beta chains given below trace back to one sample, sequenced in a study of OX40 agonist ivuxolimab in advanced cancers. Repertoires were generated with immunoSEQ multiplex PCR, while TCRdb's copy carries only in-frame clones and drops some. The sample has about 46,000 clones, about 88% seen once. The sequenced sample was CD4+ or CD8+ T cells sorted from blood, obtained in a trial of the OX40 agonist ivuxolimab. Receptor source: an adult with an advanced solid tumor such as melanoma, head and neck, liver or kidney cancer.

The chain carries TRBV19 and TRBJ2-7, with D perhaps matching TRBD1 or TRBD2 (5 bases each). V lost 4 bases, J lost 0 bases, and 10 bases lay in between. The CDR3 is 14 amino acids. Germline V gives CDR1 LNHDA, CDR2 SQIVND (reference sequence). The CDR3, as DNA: TGTGCCAGTAGTAACTTTGGGGGCTCCTACGAGCAGTACTTC. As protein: CASSNFGGSYEQYF. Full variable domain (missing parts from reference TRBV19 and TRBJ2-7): DGGITQSPKYLFRKEGQNVTLSCEQNLNHDAMYWYRQDPGQGLRLIYYSQIVNDFQKGDIAEGYSVSREKKESFPLTVTSAQKNPTAFYLCASSNFGGSYEQYFGPGTRLTVT.

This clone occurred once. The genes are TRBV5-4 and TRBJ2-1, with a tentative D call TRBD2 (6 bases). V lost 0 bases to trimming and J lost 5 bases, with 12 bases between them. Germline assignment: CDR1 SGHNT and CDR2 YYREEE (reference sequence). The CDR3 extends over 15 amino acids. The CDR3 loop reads CASSLGTGEHNEQFF. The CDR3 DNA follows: TGTGCCAGCAGCTTGGGGACGGGAGAACACAATGAGCAGTTCTTC.

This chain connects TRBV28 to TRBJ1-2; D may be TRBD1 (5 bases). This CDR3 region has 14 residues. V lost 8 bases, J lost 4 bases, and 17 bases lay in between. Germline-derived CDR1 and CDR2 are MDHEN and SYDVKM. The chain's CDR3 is CASAGGSYFYGYTF. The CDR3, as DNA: TGTGCCAGCGCCGGGGGATCTTACTTCTATGGCTACACCTTC.

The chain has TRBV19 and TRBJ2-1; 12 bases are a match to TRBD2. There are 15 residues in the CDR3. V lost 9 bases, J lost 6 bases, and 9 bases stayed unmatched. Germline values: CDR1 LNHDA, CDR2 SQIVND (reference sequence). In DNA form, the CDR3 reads TGTGCCAGCACCTGGACTAGCGGGACGATCAATGAGCAGTTCTTC. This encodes CASTWTSGTINEQFF.

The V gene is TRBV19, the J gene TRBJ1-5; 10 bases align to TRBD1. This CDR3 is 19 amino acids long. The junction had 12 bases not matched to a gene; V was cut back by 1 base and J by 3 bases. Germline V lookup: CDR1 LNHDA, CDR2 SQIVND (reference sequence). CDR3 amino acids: CASSIVGGGDRGLNQPQHF. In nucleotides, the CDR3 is TGTGCCAGTAGTATAGTCGGGGGTGGGGACAGGGGCCTCAATCAGCCCCAGCATTTT.

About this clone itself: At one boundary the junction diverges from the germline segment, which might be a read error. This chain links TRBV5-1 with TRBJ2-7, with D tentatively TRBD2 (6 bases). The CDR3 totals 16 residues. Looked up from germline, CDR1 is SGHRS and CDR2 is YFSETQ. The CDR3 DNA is TGCGCCAGCAGTTTGGGACCGGACGGAGGGCGGTACGAGCAGTACTTC. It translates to CASSLGPDGGRYEQYF. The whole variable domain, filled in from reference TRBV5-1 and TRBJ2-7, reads KAGVTQTPRYLIKTRGQQVTLSCSPISGHRSVSWYQQTPGQGLQFLFEYFSETQRNKGNFPGRFSGRQFSNSRSEMNVSTLELGDSALYLCASSLGPDGGRYEQYFGPGTRLTVT.